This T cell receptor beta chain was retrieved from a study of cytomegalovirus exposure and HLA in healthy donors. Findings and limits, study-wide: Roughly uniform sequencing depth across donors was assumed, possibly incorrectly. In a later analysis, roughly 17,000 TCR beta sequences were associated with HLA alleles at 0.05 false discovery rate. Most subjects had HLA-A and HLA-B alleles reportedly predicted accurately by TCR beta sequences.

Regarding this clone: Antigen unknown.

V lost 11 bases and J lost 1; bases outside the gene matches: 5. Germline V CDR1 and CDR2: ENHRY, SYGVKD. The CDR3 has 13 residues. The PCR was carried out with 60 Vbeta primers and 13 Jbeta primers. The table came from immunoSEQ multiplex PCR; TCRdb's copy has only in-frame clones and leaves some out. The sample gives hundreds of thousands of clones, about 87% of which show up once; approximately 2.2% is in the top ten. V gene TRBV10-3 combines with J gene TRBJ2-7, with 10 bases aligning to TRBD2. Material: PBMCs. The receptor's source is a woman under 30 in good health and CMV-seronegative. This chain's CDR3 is CAASGGISYEQYF. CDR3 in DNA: TGTGCCGCTAGCGGGGGTATTTCCTACGAGCAGTACTTC.